Sequencing of this T cell receptor beta chain was carried out in a study of T cell repertoires in cytomegalovirus infection. As for the study in general: Selected CMV epitopes included recently identified HLA-C-restricted ones as well as well-studied HLA-B-restricted ones. Indications came from public TCR beta signatures; they pointed to CMV infection and to a matching HLA type. Study outcomes and limitations: Ex vivo, HLA-C-restricted CMV-specific TCR beta clonotypes prevailed over the rest of the response.

Worth noting for this clonotype: Its specificity is unknown.

MiXCR, applied by TCRdb to the reads, yields one record per CDR3 protein. The data show hundreds of thousands of distinct CDR3 sequences, around a third seen once. The ends were cut back, 0 bases at V and 4 bases at J, with 8 bases in the middle. The CDR3 length is 14 residues. Germline V gives CDR1 LNHNV, CDR2 YYDKDF (reference sequence). The chain joins TRBV15 to TRBJ2-3; D is unclear. The clonotype was recovered from a human donor in good health (CMV status not recorded). Some clones in this sample may be carry-over from other donors' samples. The input for sequencing was cultured PBMCs, taken from culture after CMV antigen stimulation. The CDR3 DNA follows: TGTGCCACCAGCAGAGACACATCGGCAGATACGCAGTATTTT. This translates into CATSRDTSADTQYF. Supplemented by reference TRBV15 and TRBJ2-3, the full variable domain reads DAMVIQNPRYQVTQFGKPVTLSCSQTLNHNVMYWYQQKSSQAPKLLFHYYDKDFNNEADTPDNFQSRRPNTSFCFLDIRSPGLGDTAMYLCATSRDTSADTQYFGPGTRLTVL.